This TCR beta chain stems from a study of cytomegalovirus exposure and HLA in healthy donors. Overall study context: When 350 to 500 donors were genotyped, around 77% of them were found to fall in the Caucasian-associated ancestry cluster. Study-wide points: In an earlier analysis, in approximately 570 donors, most V segments appeared productive either ~87% or ~30% of the time. Later analysis demonstrated an association between a missense DCLRE1C variant and TCR beta V- and J-gene trimming.

Both 60 Vbeta primers and 13 Jbeta primers went into the PCR. Libraries were prepared by immunoSEQ multiplex PCR; TCRdb keeps only in-frame clonotypes and omits some of them. The sample includes roughly 170,000 clones, roughly four fifths seen only once; the top ten take less than 1%. Germline V gene sequence: CDR1 GTSNPN, CDR2 SVGIG (reference sequence). The CDR3 sequence is 15 residues long. The V and J ends lost 1 base and 3 bases respectively, with 13 bases between them. Regarding this clone: Its target is unknown.

Each of the donors was a healthy bone marrow donor. This sequence originates from a female donor in good health and CMV-seronegative. The material sequenced was PBMCs. The chain joins TRBV30 to TRBJ1-5, with TRBD1 as a possible D gene (5 bases). This CDR3 reads CAWSERGGVNQPQHF. The CDR3, as DNA: TGTGCCTGGAGTGAACGGGGGGGAGTCAATCAGCCCCAGCATTTT.